What follows are 30 T cell receptor beta chains derived from one specimen sequenced in a study of a mutant IDH1 vaccine in newly diagnosed glioma. Only in-frame clones appear in the TCRdb table, and some are missing; sequencing was by immunoSEQ multiplex PCR. The data contain 60,000 to 85,000 clones, about four fifths of them singletons. Time point: baseline, week 1 (first vaccination visit). The treatment: pre-vaccination baseline after standard-of-care therapy. Sequenced here: PBMCs, sampled from a glioma patient treated with radiotherapy, temozolomide or both. These receptors were obtained from a man between 50 and 59 years old with glioma.

The chain has TRBV28 and TRBJ1-5, with D possibly TRBD1 on 5 matching bases. The V gene's germline CDR1 is MDHEN and CDR2 SYDVKM. Trimming took 3 bases from V and 1 from J, leaving 7 bases between them. CDR3 length: 14 residues. The CDR3 coding sequence is TGTGCCAGCAGTTTTTGGGGGAGCAATCAGCCCCAGCATTTT. It is translated as CASSFWGSNQPQHF.

There are a few counts of this clone. This chain joins TRBV15 and TRBJ1-5, with 8 bases identical to TRBD1. Germline V gene lookup returns CDR1 LNHNV and CDR2 YYDKDF (reference sequence). V shed 5 bases, J shed 6 bases, and the junction held 9 bases outside the gene matches. This CDR3 is 15 amino acids long. CDR3 sequence reads: CATSPTDRERQPQHF. CDR3 DNA: TGTGCCACCAGCCCTACGGACAGGGAGCGTCAGCCCCAGCATTTT.

The rearrangement links TRBV7-2 to TRBJ1-1, with unresolved D. Trimming stripped 5 bases from V and 1 base from J, with 8 bases between. Looked up from germline, CDR1 is SGHTA and CDR2 is FQGNSA. There are 13 residues in the CDR3. CDR3 residues: CASSLKTNTEAFF. CDR3 DNA sequence: TGTGCCAGCAGCCTAAAAACGAACACTGAAGCTTTCTTT.

CDR3 amino acids: CASTREDTDTEAFF. In DNA form, the CDR3 reads TGTGCCAGTACCCGAGAGGATACCGACACTGAAGCTTTCTTT. This chain uses TRBV19 with TRBJ1-1, with D uncertain. Per the germline V gene, CDR1 is LNHDA and CDR2 is SQIVND (reference sequence). V was pared by 7 bases and J by 3 bases, with 15 bases between. The CDR3 extends over 14 amino acids.

This chain connects TRBV10-3 to TRBJ1-1; tentative D call: TRBD1 (5 bases). CDR1 and CDR2 from the germline V gene are ENHRY and SYGVKD. The CDR3 length is 13 residues. V was shortened by 7 bases and J by 4 bases, with 13 bases between the two germline ends. The CDR3, as DNA: TGTGCCATCATGGGGCAGGGCGGCACTGAAGCTTTCTTT. Protein: CAIMGQGGTEAFF.

The sample holds many counts of this clone. The chain has TRBV4-3 and TRBJ2-2; TRBD2 aligns across 11 bases. The CDR3 has 21 amino acids. With V trimmed by 0 bases and J by 5 bases, 17 bases remained unmatched. The germline gives CDR1 LGHNA, CDR2 YSLEER. CDR3 sequence (DNA): TGCGCCAGCAGCCAAGATAGGGGACTAGCGGAATCGCCGTGGGGTACCGGGGAGCTGTTTTTT. Translating it yields CASSQDRGLAESPWGTGELFF.

The rearrangement links TRBV28 to TRBJ1-1, with D possibly being TRBD1 (5 bases). The V gene lost 4 bases and the J gene lost 1 base, with 7 bases spanning the gap. This CDR3 region has 13 residues. Looked up from germline, CDR1 is MDHEN and CDR2 is SYDVKM. Here the CDR3 reads CASSWGENTEAFF. The CDR3 region has the DNA TGTGCCAGCAGTTGGGGCGAGAACACTGAAGCTTTCTTT.

V usage is TRBV21-1 and J usage is TRBJ1-1. TRBV21-1 is noted as a pseudogene. The CDR3 runs 13 residues. As DNA, the CDR3 is TGTGCCAGCAGCAGGGGGGCCAGCGCTGAAGCTTTCTTT. Protein: CASSRGASAEAFF.

The chain recombines TRBV6-5 with TRBJ1-1; D remains ambiguous. V gave up 6 bases and J gave up 4 bases, with 12 bases separating them. Germline CDR1 is MNHEY and CDR2 is SVGAGI. The CDR3 covers 13 residues. CDR3 coding DNA: TGTGCCAGCAGCCGTGGGGTGGGCACTGAAGCTTTCTTT. It is translated as CASSRGVGTEAFF.

V gene TRBV5-1 combines with J gene TRBJ2-7; no reliable D call. Trimming pared 5 bases from V and 0 bases from J, leaving 6 bases between. The CDR3 spans 12 residues. Germline assignment: CDR1 SGHRS and CDR2 YFSETQ. CDR3 amino acids: CASRPNSYEQYF. The CDR3 DNA is TGCGCCAGCAGACCAAACTCCTACGAGCAGTACTTC.

This chain links TRBV30 with TRBJ2-1; D possibly corresponds to TRBD1 (6 bases). The CDR3 contains 15 residues. The germline V gene encodes CDR1 GTSNPN and CDR2 SVGIG (reference sequence). V gave up 1 base and J gave up 9 bases, with 19 bases separating them. For the CDR3, the DNA is TGTGCCTGGAGTGAAGGGGGAGCCGGGGACATTGAGCAGTTCTTC. Its translation: CAWSEGGAGDIEQFF.

This chain uses TRBV19 with TRBJ2-7, with 9 bases fitting TRBD1. The germline V gene has CDR1 LNHDA and CDR2 SQIVND (reference sequence). The CDR3 spans 14 residues. The CDR3 region is CATQRDRATYEQYF. The CDR3 coding sequence is TGTGCGACTCAACGGGACAGGGCCACCTACGAGCAGTACTTC.

The sample holds one count of this clone. This chain links TRBV27 with TRBJ2-5; 7 nucleotides align to TRBD2. This CDR3 is built from 14 residues. Trimming took 3 bases from V and 7 from J; bases not matched to a gene: 8. The germline V gene encodes CDR1 MNHEY and CDR2 SMNVEV (reference sequence). CDR3 amino acids: CASSLRGKVGTQYF. The CDR3 DNA reads TGTGCCAGCAGTTTGCGGGGGAAAGTCGGGACCCAGTACTTC.

This clone was found once. The chain couples TRBV10-3 to TRBJ2-3, with D perhaps matching TRBD1 or TRBD2 (6 bases each). The CDR3 covers 13 residues. The V end was cut by 11 bases, the J end by 6 bases, with 18 bases between. Germline V gene lookup returns CDR1 ENHRY and CDR2 SYGVKD. CDR3 DNA: TGTGCCGCCACGGGGGCCTCCGGTGATACGCAGTATTTT. Translating it yields CAATGASGDTQYF.

The rearrangement joins TRBV19 to TRBJ2-1, with TRBD2 identical over 10 bases. This CDR3 region has 15 residues. After removal of 5 bases from V and 5 bases from J, the junction contained 6 bases not matched to a gene. Germline V gene lookup returns CDR1 LNHDA and CDR2 SQIVND (reference sequence). CDR3 nucleotides: TGTGCCAGTAGTCCAACTAGCGGGGCCGACAATGAGCAGTTCTTC. Protein sequence: CASSPTSGADNEQFF.

This sequence joins TRBV19 and TRBJ1-2; TRBD1 is a possible D gene (5 bases). Trimming stripped 7 bases from V and 6 bases from J, with 15 bases between. Germline lookup yields CDR1 LNHDA and CDR2 SQIVND (reference sequence). CDR3 length: 13 residues. The CDR3 loop is CASTGDTGNGYTF. The CDR3 DNA is TGTGCCAGTACCGGGGATACAGGAAATGGCTACACCTTC.

The chain combines TRBV18 with TRBJ2-5; D not resolved. The CDR3 is made up of 13 amino acids. Germline CDR1 KGHSH, CDR2 LQKENI. Trimming took off 0 bases at V and 3 bases at J, with 5 bases between the two ends. The CDR3 bases are TGTGCCAGCTCACCACCGCACAAAGAGACCCAGTACTTC. Residues: CASSPPHKETQYF.

V gene TRBV7-6 combines with J gene TRBJ1-2, with TRBD1 identical over 8 bases. CDR1 is SGHVS and CDR2 is FNYEAQ in the germline V gene. The ends lost 5 bases at V and 2 bases at J; junction bases unmatched: 4. This CDR3 comprises 14 residues. CDR3 protein: CASSPRTGNYGYTF. CDR3 in DNA: TGTGCCAGCAGCCCCCGGACAGGGAACTATGGCTACACCTTC.

J is TRBJ2-5 and V is TRBV7-2, with TRBD2 as a possible D gene (7 bases). CDR1 is SGHTA, CDR2 FQGNSA, per germline. This CDR3 comprises 14 residues. V dropped 5 bases and J dropped 5 bases, with 15 bases sitting between them. This CDR3 is CASSATRGGETQYF. DNA for the CDR3: TGTGCCAGCAGCGCTACTAGGGGGGGGGAGACCCAGTACTTC.

The chain couples TRBV27 to TRBJ2-1; D is undetermined. V was cut by 3 bases and J by 5 bases, with 8 bases left in between. CDR3 length: 13 amino acids. Germline CDR1 reads MNHEY; CDR2 reads SMNVEV (reference sequence). Here the CDR3 DNA reads TGTGCCAGCAGTTTCTCACGCAACAATGAGCAGTTCTTC. This sequence encodes CASSFSRNNEQFF.

Here the CDR3 DNA reads TGCGCCAGCAGCCATGGGACAACCGATTTTGAAGCTTTCTTT. Translation: CASSHGTTDFEAFF. The genes are TRBV4-1 and TRBJ1-1; D is possibly TRBD1 (6 bases). There are 14 residues in the CDR3. V was shortened by 3 bases and J by 7 bases, with 15 bases between the two germline ends. Germline lookup yields CDR1 MGHRA and CDR2 YSYEKL.

The J gene is TRBJ2-7, the V gene TRBV5-1, with a possible D match to TRBD1 (6 bases). CDR3 length: 17 residues. Germline V lookup: CDR1 SGHRS, CDR2 YFSETQ. Trimming pared 3 bases from V and 6 bases from J, leaving 25 bases between. This chain's CDR3 is CASSSRTVALLGSEQYF. In nucleotides, the CDR3 is TGCGCCAGCAGCTCTAGGACAGTCGCCCTATTAGGGAGCGAGCAGTACTTC.

The chain is built from TRBV14 and TRBJ2-7; D remains unclear. CDR1 is SGHDN, CDR2 FVKESK, per germline. The CDR3 contains 14 residues. Trimming left V 1 base short and J 7 bases short, with 14 bases between. CDR3 in amino acids: CASSQGSRIREQYF. CDR3 nucleotide sequence: TGTGCCAGCAGCCAAGGTAGCCGCATTAGGGAGCAGTACTTC. Full variable domain (rest looked up from reference TRBV14 and TRBJ2-7): EAGVTQFPSHSVIEKGQTVTLRCDPISGHDNLYWYRRVMGKEIKFLLHFVKESKQDESGMPNNRFLAERTGGTYSTLKVQPAELEDSGVYFCASSQGSRIREQYFGPGTRLTVT.

This chain uses TRBV7-2 with TRBJ2-3; a weak D match, TRBD1 (5 bases). V shed 7 bases and J shed 4 bases, with 9 bases lying between them. This CDR3 region has 12 residues. From germline, CDR1 is SGHTA and CDR2 FQGNSA. The CDR3, as DNA: TGTGCCAGCACCCAGGGCGCAGATACGCAGTATTTT. Protein: CASTQGADTQYF.

The chain employs TRBV19 and TRBJ2-3; 7 bases are a match to TRBD1. CDR1 LNHDA and CDR2 SQIVND come from the germline V gene (reference sequence). Trimming cost V 6 bases and J 1 base; bases outside gene matches: 7. This CDR3 has 15 residues. The CDR3 bases are TGTGCCAGTAGCACCCTCGACAGGGGCACAGATACGCAGTATTTT. This sequence encodes CASSTLDRGTDTQYF.

The rearrangement uses TRBV6-1 and TRBJ1-2; no firm D call. From germline, CDR1 is MNHNS and CDR2 SASEGT. V was pared by 5 bases and J by 1 base, with 11 bases between. The CDR3 sequence is 14 residues long. The CDR3 nucleotides read TGTGCCAGCAGTCCTACGCAGGATAACTATGGCTACACCTTC. It translates to CASSPTQDNYGYTF.

For this clone: Other DNA sequences in the same sample also yield this CDR3. The V and J genes are TRBV18 and TRBJ1-1; a weak D match, TRBD1 (6 bases). This CDR3 is built from 14 residues. Germline V gene data show CDR1 as KGHSH and CDR2 as LQKENI. V was trimmed by 1 base and J by 3 bases, leaving 9 bases between them. The CDR3 reads CASSPRRGDTEAFF. In DNA, the CDR3 is TGTGCCAGCTCACCACGCAGGGGCGACACTGAAGCTTTCTTT.

The chain links TRBV18 to TRBJ1-2; a possible D gene is TRBD1 (5 bases). CDR1 KGHSH and CDR2 LQKENI come from the germline V gene. V was shortened by 2 bases and J by 4 bases, with 14 bases between the two germline ends. The CDR3 runs 15 residues. CDR3 DNA sequence: TGTGCCAGCTCACCAATGAGGGGCTCGGTCTATGGCTACACCTTC. Protein sequence: CASSPMRGSVYGYTF.

This clone was picked up a small number of times. The rearrangement joins TRBV10-3 to TRBJ2-7; the match to TRBD1 covers 7 bases. V gave up 4 bases and J gave up 0 bases; unmatched junction bases: 6. CDR1 and CDR2 from the germline V gene are ENHRY and SYGVKD. CDR3 size: 15 residues. The CDR3 DNA reads as TGTGCCATCAGTGTAGGGACAGTAAGCTCCTACGAGCAGTACTTC. Amino acid sequence: CAISVGTVSSYEQYF.

This clone has just a few counts. This rearrangement joins TRBV10-3 to TRBJ1-2; the D is unclear. Trimming shortened V by 0 bases and J by 5 bases, and 4 bases separated the two germline ends. CDR3 size: 12 residues. The germline V gene has CDR1 ENHRY and CDR2 SYGVKD. Written as DNA, the CDR3 is TGTGCCATCAGTGAGTCCTCATATGGCTACACCTTC. Amino acid sequence: CAISESSYGYTF.